Ten or more counts support the clone carrying this T cell receptor (beta chain). In this cohort's terms, stable hyperthyroidism meant no ophthalmopathy by 18 months of follow-up. The record originates from a study of Graves' ophthalmopathy and Graves' hyperthyroidism. The germline gives CDR1 MNHEY, CDR2 SMNVEV (reference sequence). The germline V and J ends were trimmed by 3 bases and 0 bases, with 11 bases remaining between them. The CDR3 extends over 15 amino acids. CDR3 regions of TCR beta were amplified from RNA transcripts. HTBI primers were employed in first-round RT-PCR, then a second-round multiplex PCR followed. Using its own MiXCR run on the multiplex PCR reads, TCRdb lists one record per CDR3 protein. The sample consists of about 370,000 distinct CDR3 sequences, roughly a sixth of them appearing once.

The chain links TRBV27 to TRBJ1-1; unclear D gene. Sample: peripheral blood. The sequence came from an adult woman with stable Graves' hyperthyroidism. The CDR3 nucleotides are TGTGCCAGCAGTTTGTCCGCCGAGGTGAACACTGAAGCTTTCTTT. Its translation: CASSLSAEVNTEAFF.